This T cell receptor beta chain was retrieved from a study of blood T cell repertoires in COVID-19. Overall study: Sources were T cells, B-cell-depleted T cells, or PBMCs; the material itself was cDNA or gDNA.

The germline CDR1 and CDR2 sequences are MDHEN and SYDVKM. The V gene end was trimmed by 5 bases and the J gene end by 2 bases; junction bases not matched to a gene: 3. The CDR3 runs 14 residues. In the original processing: Amplification of reference gene primers was used by the study to estimate nucleated cell counts. Repertoires were generated with immunoSEQ multiplex PCR, while TCRdb's copy carries only in-frame clones and drops some. The V and J calls and clone size come from that table; D and trimming were worked out from the DNA. The sample has about 390,000 clones, around 87% seen once. The specimen sequenced was peripheral blood. V gene TRBV28 combines with J gene TRBJ1-2, with TRBD1 identical over 9 bases. The origin of this receptor is a woman aged 60-75 years with COVID-19, enrolled during active disease. CDR3 nucleotides: TGTGCCAGCAGTGGGACAGGGAGAAACTATGGCTACACCTTC. It translates to CASSGTGRNYGYTF.